This T cell receptor (beta chain) was sequenced for a study of shared clonotypes between healthy human individuals. Original analysis: ImmunoSEQ junction-only sequences lacked quality scores, so their filtering differed. Produced via immunoSEQ multiplex PCR; TCRdb's table is partial and in-frame only. V, J and clone size are taken as reported in that table, and D and trimming were inferred from the DNA itself. The sample yields roughly 2,000,000 clones, just over 90% seen once. The naive CD8 population came from CD45RO-negative cells selected for CCR7, without terminally differentiated effector memory CD45RA+ cells. The CDR3 is 16 amino acids. With 1 base removed from V and 7 bases from J, the gap between germline ends came to 17 bases. Germline V CDR1 and CDR2: MNHNS, SASEGT.

This clonotype was obtained from a man younger than 30 in good health. Some clones in this sample may be carry-over from other donors' samples. The sample was naive CD8+ T cells from PBMCs. This chain joins TRBV6-1 and TRBJ1-5; no definite D call. The DNA for the CDR3 is TGTGCCAGCAGTGAAGACGGCAGGCCGTGGGGACAGCCCCAGCATTTT. Translating it yields CASSEDGRPWGQPQHF.